A selection of T cell receptor beta chains follows, all from one sample in a study of blood T cell repertoires in COVID-19. The repertoire was sequenced with immunoSEQ multiplex PCR; TCRdb's copy has only in-frame clones and lacks some. This table holds some 240,000 clones, 84% found once. The sample consisted of peripheral blood. These receptors all stem from a woman aged 35 to 49 who had recovered from COVID-19. CDR3s leave out the opening cysteine and the closing phenylalanine or tryptophan. A D gene is named only where the DNA matches it firmly.

CDR3aa: ASSLGSGGFTDTQY
d_gene: TRBD2
len: 14
j_gene: TRBJ2-3
v_gene: TRBV7-3

CDR3aa: ASTRGPRDPGELF
d_gene: -
len: 13
j_gene: TRBJ2-2
v_gene: TRBV9

CDR3aa: ASSDSWGESNEQF
d_gene: -
len: 13
j_gene: TRBJ2-1
v_gene: TRBV6-4

CDR3aa: ASSQASAGNTGELF
d_gene: -
len: 14
j_gene: TRBJ2-2
v_gene: TRBV4-1

CDR3aa: ASSRGSEYNSPLH
d_gene: -
len: 13
j_gene: TRBJ1-6
v_gene: TRBV5-1

CDR3aa: SVSLAGGQRDTQY
d_gene: TRBD2
len: 13
j_gene: TRBJ2-3
v_gene: TRBV29-1

CDR3aa: ASSHGVRVLDEKLF
d_gene: -
len: 14
j_gene: TRBJ1-4
v_gene: TRBV18

CDR3aa: ASSSPGTGANYGYT
d_gene: TRBD1
len: 14
j_gene: TRBJ1-2
v_gene: TRBV28

CDR3aa: SAGPTETQY
d_gene: -
len: 9
j_gene: TRBJ2-5
v_gene: TRBV29-1

CDR3aa: ASSLGGDSPLH
d_gene: -
len: 11
j_gene: TRBJ1-6
v_gene: TRBV27

CDR3aa: ASSHDRAHNEQF
d_gene: TRBD1
len: 12
j_gene: TRBJ2-1
v_gene: TRBV18

CDR3aa: ATRTGETQY
d_gene: -
len: 9
j_gene: TRBJ2-5
v_gene: TRBV10-3

CDR3aa: ASSYTPSGFGGYT
d_gene: -
len: 13
j_gene: TRBJ1-2
v_gene: TRBV6-5

CDR3aa: ATSMVGDSSSGANVLT
d_gene: -
len: 16
j_gene: TRBJ2-6
v_gene: TRBV15

CDR3aa: ASSPFSNGRNEAF
d_gene: -
len: 13
j_gene: TRBJ1-1
v_gene: TRBV4-1

CDR3aa: ASSGERSDTQY
d_gene: -
len: 11
j_gene: TRBJ2-3
v_gene: TRBV18

CDR3aa: ASNMLGGRSSYGYT
d_gene: -
len: 14
j_gene: TRBJ1-2
v_gene: TRBV11-2

CDR3aa: ASSLLAGGSTDTQY
d_gene: TRBD2
len: 14
j_gene: TRBJ2-3
v_gene: TRBV5-1

CDR3aa: AWTSGYGYT
d_gene: -
len: 9
j_gene: TRBJ1-2
v_gene: TRBV30

CDR3aa: ASSGGGQFYEQY
d_gene: -
len: 12
j_gene: TRBJ2-7
v_gene: TRBV2

CDR3aa: ASSPSWRGETQY
d_gene: -
len: 12
j_gene: TRBJ2-5
v_gene: TRBV18

CDR3aa: ASSDSHSGANVLT
d_gene: -
len: 13
j_gene: TRBJ2-6
v_gene: TRBV5-1

CDR3aa: ASKRNYGTGDSYEQY
d_gene: TRBD1
len: 15
j_gene: TRBJ2-7
v_gene: TRBV10-2

CDR3aa: ASSLGSIGNTIY
d_gene: -
len: 12
j_gene: TRBJ1-3
v_gene: TRBV5-1

CDR3aa: ASSYRTWTGNGGYT
d_gene: TRBD1
len: 14
j_gene: TRBJ1-2
v_gene: TRBV28

CDR3aa: AWSVRRQPTYYEQY
d_gene: -
len: 14
j_gene: TRBJ2-7
v_gene: TRBV30

CDR3aa: ASRAKDRNLPGNTIY
d_gene: TRBD1
len: 15
j_gene: TRBJ1-3
v_gene: TRBV27

CDR3aa: ASSRGGEETQY
d_gene: -
len: 11
j_gene: TRBJ2-5
v_gene: TRBV18

CDR3aa: ASSLYQGTEAF
d_gene: -
len: 11
j_gene: TRBJ1-1
v_gene: TRBV5-1

CDR3aa: ASSRQGDQPQH
d_gene: TRBD1
len: 11
j_gene: TRBJ1-5
v_gene: TRBV6-6

CDR3aa: ASSYSTAYNEQF
d_gene: -
len: 12
j_gene: TRBJ2-1
v_gene: TRBV7-9

CDR3aa: ASSSGSLPPNTGELF
d_gene: -
len: 15
j_gene: TRBJ2-2
v_gene: TRBV5-1

CDR3aa: ASSDSGFQF
d_gene: -
len: 9
j_gene: TRBJ2-1
v_gene: TRBV10-1

CDR3aa: ASSLAGGTDTQY
d_gene: TRBD2
len: 12
j_gene: TRBJ2-3
v_gene: TRBV7-2

CDR3aa: ASSPILTGGEPTNEKLF
d_gene: TRBD1
len: 17
j_gene: TRBJ1-4
v_gene: TRBV27

CDR3aa: ASSLIRERNEQF
d_gene: -
len: 12
j_gene: TRBJ2-1
v_gene: TRBV5-1

CDR3aa: ASSLQGTNEKLF
d_gene: -
len: 12
j_gene: TRBJ1-4
v_gene: TRBV5-1

CDR3aa: ASSPRFNYGYT
d_gene: -
len: 11
j_gene: TRBJ1-2
v_gene: TRBV19

CDR3aa: ASSPSRDSYNEQF
d_gene: TRBD1
len: 13
j_gene: TRBJ2-1
v_gene: TRBV18

CDR3aa: ASSVDSGEQPQH
d_gene: -
len: 12
j_gene: TRBJ1-5
v_gene: TRBV9

CDR3aa: ASSDRGYEQY
d_gene: TRBD1
len: 10
j_gene: TRBJ2-7
v_gene: TRBV6-6

CDR3aa: ASSLNRGPREAF
d_gene: TRBD1
len: 12
j_gene: TRBJ1-1
v_gene: TRBV11-3

CDR3aa: ASSPSSGGQQRPELF
d_gene: -
len: 15
j_gene: TRBJ2-2
v_gene: TRBV18

CDR3aa: ASATGVGNTIY
d_gene: TRBD1
len: 11
j_gene: TRBJ1-3
v_gene: TRBV6-5

CDR3aa: ASSSPYEQY
d_gene: -
len: 9
j_gene: TRBJ2-7
v_gene: TRBV27

CDR3aa: AIAGDRDNQPQH
d_gene: TRBD1
len: 12
j_gene: TRBJ1-5
v_gene: TRBV10-3

CDR3aa: ASSLDFSYEQY
d_gene: -
len: 11
j_gene: TRBJ2-7
v_gene: TRBV11-3

CDR3aa: ASSPRARAGREKLF
d_gene: -
len: 14
j_gene: TRBJ1-4
v_gene: TRBV18

CDR3aa: ASGGQGAVTGELF
d_gene: TRBD1
len: 13
j_gene: TRBJ2-2
v_gene: TRBV5-1

CDR3aa: ASSPGTGVGTGELF
d_gene: -
len: 14
j_gene: TRBJ2-2
v_gene: TRBV3-1/TRBV3-2

CDR3aa: ANRQGPSSGNTIY
d_gene: TRBD1
len: 13
j_gene: TRBJ1-3
v_gene: TRBV2

CDR3aa: ASSFSRRGPYEQY
d_gene: -
len: 13
j_gene: TRBJ2-7
v_gene: TRBV27

CDR3aa: ASSPRSGLLERNQPQH
d_gene: -
len: 16
j_gene: TRBJ1-5
v_gene: TRBV28

CDR3aa: AWSGTGAQPQH
d_gene: TRBD1
len: 11
j_gene: TRBJ1-5
v_gene: TRBV30

CDR3aa: ASSPGLRETQY
d_gene: -
len: 11
j_gene: TRBJ2-5
v_gene: TRBV11-3

CDR3aa: ASSQAQEKLF
d_gene: -
len: 10
j_gene: TRBJ1-4
v_gene: TRBV4-2